The 7 T cell receptor beta chains below all came from one sample that was sequenced in a study of response to subunit inactivated influenza vaccine. TCRdb passed the RT-PCR reads through MiXCR, listing each CDR3 protein once. The table has 200,000 to 250,000 distinct CDR3 sequences, 10% to 15% seen once. The sequencing used non-naive T cells sorted from PBMCs, collected less than 15 days before vaccination. These receptors all come from a man between 45 and 60 years old who received an inactivated influenza vaccine.

The chain joins TRBV7-9 to TRBJ2-2; D gene unclear. Looked up from germline, CDR1 is SEHNR and CDR2 is FQNEAQ (reference sequence). V lost 7 bases, J lost 2 bases, and 11 bases lay in between. The CDR3 loop spans 14 amino acids. The CDR3, as DNA: TGTGCCAGCACGGAATCTATCAACACCGGGGAGCTGTTTTTT. The encoded protein is CASTESINTGELFF.

The rearrangement uses TRBV3-1 and TRBJ2-5; D is ambiguous. The germline V gene has CDR1 LGHDT and CDR2 YNNKEL (reference sequence). The CDR3 sequence is 15 residues long. With 1 base removed from V and 2 bases from J, the gap between germline ends came to 11 bases. The CDR3 coding sequence is TGTGCCAGCAGCCAAGCCACTACCAAGCAAGAGACCCAGTACTTC. It is translated as CASSQATTKQETQYF.

This clonotype was counted a few times. V is TRBV12-3 or TRBV12-4 and J is TRBJ2-1; D remains ambiguous. Trimming shortened V by 1 base and J by 9 bases, and 10 bases separated the two germline ends. This CDR3 spans 13 amino acids. CDR3 nucleotides: TGTGCCAGCAGTTTAGGTCGCGGTGGTGAGCAGTTCTTC. Translating it yields CASSLGRGGEQFF.

V usage is TRBV20-1 and J usage is TRBJ1-5; no clear D gene. Per the germline V gene, CDR1 is DFQATT and CDR2 is SNEGSKA (reference sequence). With 3 bases removed from V and 1 base from J, the gap between germline ends came to 13 bases. This CDR3 has 15 amino acids. The CDR3 nucleotides are TGCAGTGCTAGTCTGTCAGGTGGAAGCAATCAGCCCCAGCATTTT. It codes for CSASLSGGSNQPQHF.

The genes are TRBV6-4 and TRBJ2-3, with 9 bases lining up with TRBD2. The germline CDR1 and CDR2 sequences are MRHNA and SNTAGT. V lost 5 bases, J lost 2 bases, and 8 bases stayed unmatched. The CDR3 length is 16 residues. CDR3 in amino acids: CASSKGLAGNTDTQYF. The CDR3 DNA sequence: TGTGCCAGCAGTAAAGGTCTAGCGGGGAACACAGATACGCAGTATTTT.

The gene calls are TRBV24-1 and TRBJ2-1; 10 bases map to TRBD2. Germline V gene lookup returns CDR1 KGHDR and CDR2 SFDVKD. The CDR3 has 13 amino acids. J was trimmed by 5 bases and V by 10 bases; bases with no gene match: 4. CDR3 protein: CATSGGSNNEQFF. CDR3 DNA: TGTGCCACTAGCGGGGGGTCCAACAATGAGCAGTTCTTC.

This clonotype was counted many times. The rearrangement uses TRBV7-9 and TRBJ2-1, with D possibly TRBD2 on 6 matching bases. Germline V CDR1 and CDR2: SEHNR, FQNEAQ (reference sequence). This CDR3 has 15 amino acids. Trimming stripped 2 bases from V and 4 bases from J, with 12 bases between. DNA for the CDR3: TGTGCCAGCAGCTTATTGACTAGTTCTTACAATGAGCAGTTCTTC. Translating it yields CASSLLTSSYNEQFF.